The rows below give T cell receptor beta chains drawn from one sample of a study of T cells in Graves' hyperthyroidism and ophthalmopathy. Via MiXCR, TCRdb re-called the multiplex PCR reads, giving one row per CDR3 protein. This sample carries roughly 750,000 distinct CDR3 sequences, around 17% of them seen once, and the ten largest clones take around 7.7%. Source material: blood. The receptors stem from a man aged 18 to 35 with Graves' hyperthyroidism. The CDR3 runs from the conserved cysteine through the conserved F or W. Each record gives: V gene, J gene, D gene, clone size, CDR3 protein, CDR3 DNA. D genes are given only for firm matches. Clone size appears in some rows only: once, few, many, or a class for an expanded clone.

v_gene: TRBV9
j_gene: TRBJ1-6
d_gene: .
abundance: .
CDR3aa: CASSGSDRTNSPLHF
CDR3nt: TGTGCCAGCAGCGGGTCCGACAGGACTAATTCACCCCTCCACTTT

v_gene: TRBV28
j_gene: TRBJ2-7
d_gene: TRBD2
abundance: many
CDR3aa: CASSFPSGSGEQYF
CDR3nt: TGTGCCAGCAGTTTCCCCAGCGGGAGTGGCGAGCAGTACTTC

v_gene: TRBV11-3
j_gene: TRBJ1-1
d_gene: .
abundance: few
CDR3aa: CASSLDNWGGTEAFF
CDR3nt: TGTGCCAGCAGCTTAGATAACTGGGGGGGTACTGAAGCTTTCTTT

v_gene: TRBV20-1
j_gene: TRBJ2-7
d_gene: .
abundance: .
CDR3aa: CSAHSSGSPYEQYF
CDR3nt: TGCAGTGCCCACAGTTCAGGGTCCCCCTACGAGCAGTACTTC

v_gene: TRBV29-1
j_gene: TRBJ2-2
d_gene: .
abundance: few
CDR3aa: CSVGDVTGELSF
CDR3nt: TGCAGCGTCGGGGACGTCACCGGGGAGCTGTCTTTT

v_gene: TRBV18
j_gene: TRBJ2-7
d_gene: .
abundance: many
CDR3aa: CASSPPPGQSYEQYF
CDR3nt: TGTGCCAGCTCACCACCGCCGGGTCAATCCTACGAGCAGTACTTC

v_gene: TRBV11-2
j_gene: TRBJ2-7
d_gene: .
abundance: few
CDR3aa: CASSLAQGGQYF
CDR3nt: TGTGCCAGCAGCTTAGCCCAGGGGGGGCAGTACTTC

v_gene: TRBV28
j_gene: TRBJ2-1
d_gene: TRBD1
abundance: few
CDR3aa: CASSLPGTGVAGGNNEQFF
CDR3nt: TGTGCCAGCAGTTTACCCGGGACAGGGGTCGCAGGCGGAAACAATGAGCAGTTCTTC

v_gene: TRBV12-3/TRBV12-4
j_gene: TRBJ2-3
d_gene: TRBD2
abundance: many
CDR3aa: CASKKRGGLARRTQYF
CDR3nt: TGTGCCAGCAAAAAGAGAGGGGGACTAGCCCGCCGTACGCAGTATTTT

v_gene: TRBV2
j_gene: TRBJ2-2
d_gene: .
abundance: .
CDR3aa: CASKSGAGTGELFF
CDR3nt: TGTGCCAGCAAGTCGGGGGCTGGGACCGGGGAGCTGTTTTTT

v_gene: TRBV28
j_gene: TRBJ2-2
d_gene: .
abundance: few
CDR3aa: CASIQVSGWTGELFF
CDR3nt: TGTGCCAGCATCCAAGTGTCAGGATGGACCGGGGAGCTGTTTTTT

v_gene: TRBV7-9
j_gene: TRBJ2-4
d_gene: .
abundance: .
CDR3aa: CASSNRDAREQAIQYF
CDR3nt: TGTGCCAGCAGCAACCGGGACGCCCGGGAGCAGGCCATTCAGTACTTC

v_gene: TRBV19
j_gene: TRBJ1-1
d_gene: .
abundance: few
CDR3aa: CASSISRGSEAFF
CDR3nt: TGTGCCAGTAGTATCAGCCGCGGCAGTGAAGCTTTCTTT

v_gene: TRBV6-2/TRBV6-3
j_gene: TRBJ2-3
d_gene: .
abundance: many
CDR3aa: CASNSAPGTPYPDTQYF
CDR3nt: TGTGCCAGCAACTCTGCCCCCGGGACACCGTACCCAGATACGCAGTATTTT

v_gene: TRBV30
j_gene: TRBJ2-7
d_gene: .
abundance: many
CDR3aa: CAWSAAGPYEQYF
CDR3nt: TGTGCCTGGAGTGCGGCAGGGCCCTACGAGCAGTACTTC

v_gene: TRBV18
j_gene: TRBJ1-2
d_gene: .
abundance: .
CDR3aa: CASSPPEDNYGYTF
CDR3nt: TGTGCCAGCTCACCACCGGAGGACAACTATGGCTACACCTTC

v_gene: TRBV12-5
j_gene: TRBJ2-2
d_gene: TRBD2
abundance: .
CDR3aa: CASGLKGGGLAGARRGNGELFF
CDR3nt: TGTGCTAGTGGTTTGAAAGGGGGAGGACTAGCGGGAGCCCGGAGAGGGAACGGGGAGCTGTTTTTT

v_gene: TRBV3-1
j_gene: TRBJ2-3
d_gene: TRBD2
abundance: few
CDR3aa: CASTFWASGNPSGNTQYF
CDR3nt: TGTGCCAGCACCTTTTGGGCCAGCGGGAACCCTTCTGGTAATACGCAGTATTTT

v_gene: TRBV6-4
j_gene: TRBJ1-5
d_gene: .
abundance: .
CDR3aa: CASSPSGRGFFSNQPQHF
CDR3nt: TGTGCCAGCAGTCCTTCGGGTAGGGGTTTTTTTAGCAATCAGCCCCAGCATTTT

v_gene: TRBV12-3/TRBV12-4
j_gene: TRBJ1-1
d_gene: .
abundance: few
CDR3aa: CASTLTGRAASTEAFF
CDR3nt: TGTGCCAGCACGCTAACGGGGAGGGCCGCGAGCACTGAAGCTTTCTTT

v_gene: TRBV19
j_gene: TRBJ2-1
d_gene: .
abundance: .
CDR3aa: CAVGGAGANEQFF
CDR3nt: TGTGCCGTAGGGGGGGCGGGGGCAAATGAGCAGTTCTTC

v_gene: TRBV28
j_gene: TRBJ1-6
d_gene: TRBD1
abundance: .
CDR3aa: CASSRGQGNHF
CDR3nt: TGTGCCAGCAGTCGCGGACAGGGTAACCACTTT

v_gene: TRBV25-1
j_gene: TRBJ2-7
d_gene: TRBD2
abundance: few
CDR3aa: CASSELGGLAGDEQYF
CDR3nt: TGTGCCAGCAGTGAATTGGGGGGACTAGCGGGCGACGAGCAGTACTTC

v_gene: TRBV18
j_gene: TRBJ2-7
d_gene: .
abundance: many
CDR3aa: CASSPYNMGLTGEQYF
CDR3nt: TGTGCCAGCTCACCCTATAATATGGGGCTTACTGGCGAGCAGTACTTC

v_gene: TRBV6-1
j_gene: TRBJ1-1
d_gene: .
abundance: many
CDR3aa: CASSATDRNTEAFF
CDR3nt: TGTGCCAGCAGTGCGACAGACAGAAACACTGAAGCTTTCTTT

v_gene: TRBV28
j_gene: TRBJ1-5
d_gene: .
abundance: .
CDR3aa: CASSLPGPQNQPQHF
CDR3nt: TGTGCCAGCAGTCTACCGGGTCCGCAGAATCAGCCCCAGCATTTT